A single sample gave rise to the 30 T cell receptor beta chains below, sequenced in a study of control samples from healthy donors and cancer patients. Data came from immunoSEQ multiplex PCR; TCRdb stores just in-frame clones and leaves some out. This sample has some 95,000 clones; almost 90% occur once, and the top ten carry roughly 14%. The source material was blood. The receptor source for this set is a man younger than 40 in good health.

The chain joins TRBV18 to TRBJ1-5; perhaps TRBD1 as D (5 bases). The CDR3 runs 15 residues. Per the germline V gene, CDR1 is KGHSH and CDR2 is LQKENI. V was clipped by 3 bases and J by 6 bases, with 15 bases between them. The CDR3 coding sequence is TGTGCCAGCTCACCTCTTCAGGGATATGGTCAGCCCCAGCATTTT. As protein: CASSPLQGYGQPQHF.

The J gene is TRBJ1-2, the V gene TRBV7-6; D gene uncertain. The CDR3 extends over 15 amino acids. V lost 7 bases and J 4 bases, leaving 19 bases between the germline ends. The V gene's germline CDR1 is SGHVS and CDR2 FNYEAQ. CDR3 DNA sequence: TGTGCCAGCACCCCCGAACCTCAGCTGGGCTATGGCTACACCTTC. This sequence encodes CASTPEPQLGYGYTF.

The J gene is TRBJ1-4, the V gene TRBV7-9; D remains unclear. The CDR3 contains 14 residues. Germline assignment: CDR1 SEHNR and CDR2 FQNEAQ (reference sequence). V was pared by 10 bases and J by 8 bases, with 20 bases between. The CDR3 reads CATGRDPSREKLFF. The DNA of the CDR3 is TGTGCCACGGGGAGGGATCCGTCGAGGGAAAAACTGTTTTTT. The full variable domain, rest sourced from reference TRBV7-9 and TRBJ1-4, is DTGVSQNPRHKITKRGQNVTFRCDPISEHNRLYWYRQTLGQGPEFLTYFQNEAQLEKSRLLSDRFSAERPKGSFSTLEIQRTEQGDSAMYLCATGRDPSREKLFFGSGTQLSVL.

CDR3 protein: CATSRNGETNEKLFF. The CDR3 DNA reads as TGTGCCACCAGCAGAAATGGTGAGACTAATGAAAAACTGTTTTTT. The chain has TRBV15 and TRBJ1-4; D is ambiguous. Germline CDR1 and CDR2: LNHNV and YYDKDF (reference sequence). This CDR3 spans 15 amino acids. Trimming took 2 bases from V and 2 from J, leaving 9 bases between them.

V gene TRBV7-2 combines with J gene TRBJ2-7; D may be TRBD2 (5 bases). The CDR3 is made up of 16 amino acids. In germline, CDR1 is SGHTA, CDR2 FQGNSA. V lost 5 bases and J 5 bases, leaving 22 bases between the germline ends. CDR3 residues: CASSPFTGEYVNEQYF. Written as DNA, the CDR3 is TGTGCCAGCAGCCCTTTTACCGGGGAATACGTGAACGAGCAGTACTTC.

The chain carries TRBV7-2 and TRBJ2-5; TRBD2 agrees at 7 bases. Germline loops: CDR1 SGHTA, CDR2 FQGNSA. V shed 5 bases, J shed 4 bases, and the junction held 7 bases outside the gene matches. This CDR3 comprises 14 residues. CDR3 in amino acids: CASSQNTGGETQYF. CDR3 DNA sequence: TGTGCCAGCAGCCAGAACACGGGAGGAGAGACCCAGTACTTC.

V and J are TRBV4-1 and TRBJ1-6, with 9 bases fitting TRBD1. Losses at the gene ends were 1 base for V and 10 bases for J; bases not matched to a gene: 8. The CDR3 runs to 16 residues. The germline CDR1 and CDR2 sequences are MGHRA and YSYEKL. The CDR3, as DNA: TGCGCCAGCAGCCAAGGACCGGGACAGGGTGGATCACCCCTCCACTTT. It codes for CASSQGPGQGGSPLHF.

The CDR3 loop is CASSLAHRGGGYTF. As DNA, the CDR3 is TGTGCCAGCAGCTTAGCGCATAGGGGAGGAGGCTACACCTTC. The V and J genes are TRBV7-9 and TRBJ1-2; TRBD1 is a possible D gene (5 bases). Per the germline V gene, CDR1 is SEHNR and CDR2 is FQNEAQ (reference sequence). Trimming left V 0 bases short and J 8 bases short, with 13 bases between. The CDR3 loop spans 14 amino acids.

The gene calls are TRBV11-1 and TRBJ2-1; 8 bases fit TRBD1. The J segment lost 5 bases and the V segment lost 0 bases, leaving 3 bases of the junction unmatched. The CDR3 is 15 residues long. Germline V gene data show CDR1 as SGHAT and CDR2 as FQDESV (reference sequence). The DNA of the CDR3 is TGTGCCAGCAGCTTAGCCGGGACAGGACACAATGAGCAGTTCTTC. Its protein is CASSLAGTGHNEQFF.

V and J are TRBV20-1 and TRBJ2-3; TRBD2 matches at 7 bases. J gave up 2 bases and V 3 bases, and 11 bases lay outside the gene matches. The CDR3 runs 16 residues. Germline V gives CDR1 DFQATT, CDR2 SNEGSKA (reference sequence). The CDR3 here is CSASSVERGLTDTQYF. CDR3 sequence (DNA): TGCAGTGCTAGTTCCGTTGAGCGGGGACTCACAGATACGCAGTATTTT.

The rearrangement joins TRBV6-1 to TRBJ2-3; 7 bases match TRBD1. V lost 0 bases and J lost 4; bases outside the gene matches: 10. Germline CDR1 and CDR2: MNHNS and SASEGT. This CDR3 is built from 17 residues. The CDR3 reads CASSEARGTARADTQYF. The CDR3 DNA sequence: TGTGCCAGCAGTGAAGCGAGGGGGACAGCCAGGGCAGATACGCAGTATTTT.

This rearrangement joins TRBV11-2 to TRBJ2-1, with D perhaps given as TRBD1 or TRBD2 (5 bases each). From germline, CDR1 is SGHAT and CDR2 FQNNGV. Trimming removed 5 bases from V and 6 bases from J, with 20 bases in between. The CDR3 runs 16 residues. Written as DNA, the CDR3 is TGTGCCAGCAGCAAAGATGGGGAAGGGGACCTCAATGAGCAGTTCTTC. It encodes CASSKDGEGDLNEQFF.

V gene TRBV5-1 combines with J gene TRBJ1-1, with no clear D. CDR1 and CDR2 from the germline V gene are SGHRS and YFSETQ. The CDR3 sequence is 20 residues long. V was trimmed by 0 bases and J by 4 bases, leaving 28 bases between them. The CDR3: CASSLAGSIVGRHGGTEAFF. The CDR3 DNA reads TGCGCCAGCAGCTTGGCCGGGTCAATAGTAGGGAGGCATGGCGGCACTGAAGCTTTCTTT. The full variable domain, completed using reference TRBV5-1 and TRBJ1-1, is KAGVTQTPRYLIKTRGQQVTLSCSPISGHRSVSWYQQTPGQGLQFLFEYFSETQRNKGNFPGRFSGRQFSNSRSEMNVSTLELGDSALYLCASSLAGSIVGRHGGTEAFFGQGTRLTVV.

This chain connects TRBV6-6 to TRBJ2-5; no definite D call. Germline CDR1 MNHNY, CDR2 SVGAGI (reference sequence). CDR3 size: 12 residues. Trimming removed 6 bases at V and 1 base at J, with 6 bases between. CDR3 DNA sequence: TGTGCCAGCAGCCGCCCCCAAGAGACCCAGTACTTC. Translation: CASSRPQETQYF.

This clone was picked up one time. J is TRBJ2-2 and V is TRBV3-1 (or the pseudogene TRBV3-2); 9 bases are a match to TRBD2. Germline assignment: CDR1 LGHDT and CDR2 YNNKEL (reference sequence). The trim removed 3 bases at V and 6 bases at J, leaving 17 bases unmatched. The CDR3 has 19 residues. CDR3 DNA: TGTGCCAGCAGCCATGCACTCCGAGCGGGAGGAGGGGGACCCGGGGAGCTGTTTTTT. Its protein product is CASSHALRAGGGGPGELFF.

This clone was recorded once. The chain employs TRBV24-1 and TRBJ2-1, with D possibly matching TRBD1 (5 bases). This CDR3 is built from 13 residues. Germline CDR1 is KGHDR and CDR2 is SFDVKD. The germline V and J ends were trimmed by 1 base and 9 bases, with 9 bases remaining between them. The CDR3 DNA is TGTGCCACCAGTGATTTAGGACAAGGTGAGCAGTTCTTC. It codes for CATSDLGQGEQFF.

Comment on this clone: Other DNA sequences of this sample code for an identical CDR3. The genes are TRBV27 and TRBJ1-3; the D gene is possibly TRBD1 (5 bases). In germline, CDR1 is MNHEY, CDR2 SMNVEV (reference sequence). The ends were cut back, 6 bases at V and 4 bases at J, with 13 bases in the middle. The CDR3 extends over 14 amino acids. In DNA, the CDR3 is TGTGCCAGCAGCAGTCCAGGGAGCGGAAACACCATATATTTT. This encodes CASSSPGSGNTIYF.

The V call is TRBV27, the J call TRBJ2-7; TRBD2 matches 9 bases. The V gene's germline CDR1 is MNHEY and CDR2 SMNVEV (reference sequence). V shed 6 bases and J 2 bases; nucleotides not matched to a gene: 8. The CDR3 runs 15 residues. The CDR3 here is CASSLTSGVAYEQYF. CDR3 DNA sequence: TGTGCCAGCAGCCTGACTAGCGGAGTGGCCTACGAGCAGTACTTC.

This clone was detected once. The chain carries TRBV5-4 and TRBJ1-1; no firm D call. The CDR3 spans 13 residues. V lost 4 bases to trimming and J lost 1 base, with 8 bases between them. Germline CDR1 is SGHNT and CDR2 is YYREEE (reference sequence). CDR3 in DNA: TGTGCCAGCAGCCAGCAGTGGAACACTGAAGCTTTCTTT. This encodes CASSQQWNTEAFF.

The rearrangement links TRBV13 to TRBJ1-3, with D unresolved. Looked up from germline, CDR1 is PRHDT and CDR2 is FYEKMQ (reference sequence). The CDR3 has 14 amino acids. Deletions cut 1 base from V and 4 bases from J, with 8 bases between. CDR3 sequence (DNA): TGTGCCAGCAGCTTAGAACTGGGCGGAAACACCATATATTTT. This encodes CASSLELGGNTIYF.

The CDR3 region is CAISESGGGNFQPQHF. The CDR3 region has the DNA TGTGCCATCAGTGAGTCAGGGGGAGGAAATTTCCAGCCCCAGCATTTT. This chain uses TRBV10-3 with TRBJ1-5, with TRBD1 as a possible D gene (6 bases). The germline V gene encodes CDR1 ENHRY and CDR2 SYGVKD. Trimming left V 0 bases short and J 7 bases short, with 16 bases between. CDR3 length equals 16 residues.

The rearrangement links TRBV3-1 (or the pseudogene TRBV3-2) to TRBJ2-7; possible D gene TRBD1, 6 bases. The CDR3 is made up of 13 amino acids. From germline, CDR1 is LGHDT and CDR2 YNNKEL (reference sequence). The V and J ends lost 4 bases and 3 bases respectively, with 10 bases between them. In DNA form, the CDR3 reads TGTGCCAGCAGCCGGAACAGGGACTACGAGCAGTACTTC. Translated, it gives CASSRNRDYEQYF.

The V gene is TRBV28, the J gene TRBJ1-5; a possible D gene is TRBD1 (6 bases). Trimming shortened V by 10 bases and J by 5 bases, and 15 bases separated the two germline ends. The V gene's germline CDR1 is MDHEN and CDR2 SYDVKM. This CDR3 has 13 residues. CDR3 DNA sequence: TGTGCCACCCATCAGGGGCCCTATCAGCCCCAGCATTTT. Amino acid sequence: CATHQGPYQPQHF.

The genes are TRBV28 and TRBJ2-4, with D perhaps matching TRBD2 (5 bases). Trimming took off 7 bases at V and 0 bases at J, with 16 bases between the two ends. CDR3 size: 16 residues. Germline V CDR1 and CDR2: MDHEN, SYDVKM. CDR3 in DNA: TGTGCCAGCACCGAGGGTACCGTTGTAGCCAAAAACATTCAGTACTTC. Residues: CASTEGTVVAKNIQYF.

In nucleotides, the CDR3 is TGTGCCATCAGTGGGGGCTACTCTAGGTCCAATGAGCAGTTCTTC. Residues: CAISGGYSRSNEQFF. This rearrangement joins TRBV10-3 to TRBJ2-1; perhaps TRBD1 as D (5 bases). V was clipped by 4 bases and J by 6 bases, with 16 bases between them. This CDR3 spans 15 amino acids. CDR1 and CDR2 from the germline V gene are ENHRY and SYGVKD.

The V and J genes are TRBV7-9 and TRBJ2-2; 10 bases are shared with TRBD2. J lost 5 bases, V lost 7 bases, and 10 bases had no gene match. The length of the CDR3 is 16 residues. Germline loops: CDR1 SEHNR, CDR2 FQNEAQ (reference sequence). In DNA, the CDR3 is TGTGCCAGCAACCAGGCTAGCGGGAGTGGAACCGGGGAGCTGTTTTTT. Protein: CASNQASGSGTGELFF.

The gene calls are TRBV27 and TRBJ2-5; D possibly uses TRBD1 or TRBD2 (6 bases each). Trimming left V 1 base short and J 1 base short, with 7 bases between. The CDR3 sequence is 14 residues long. Per the germline V gene, CDR1 is MNHEY and CDR2 is SMNVEV (reference sequence). The CDR3: CASSLWGAQETQYF. CDR3 nucleotides: TGTGCCAGCAGTTTATGGGGGGCCCAAGAGACCCAGTACTTC.

The chain joins TRBV5-4 to TRBJ1-1, with TRBD1 matching over 7 bases. This CDR3 has 15 residues. Losses at the gene ends were 9 bases for V and 0 bases for J; bases not matched to a gene: 11. Germline CDR1 and CDR2: SGHNT and YYREEE (reference sequence). The CDR3 region has the DNA TGTGCCATCATTAGACAGGGTGTCATGAACACTGAAGCTTTCTTT. Amino acid sequence: CAIIRQGVMNTEAFF.

The V call is TRBV18, the J call TRBJ1-3; D is uncertain. The CDR3 has 15 residues. Germline V lookup: CDR1 KGHSH, CDR2 LQKENI. The V gene lost 4 bases and the J gene lost 0 bases, with 10 bases spanning the gap. The CDR3, as DNA: TGTGCCAGCTCACGGGCCGGTAGCTCTGGAAACACCATATATTTT. Protein sequence: CASSRAGSSGNTIYF. The full variable domain, rest sourced from reference TRBV18 and TRBJ1-3, is NAGVMQNPRHLVRRRGQEARLRCSPMKGHSHVYWYRQLPEEGLKFMVYLQKENIIDESGMPKERFSAEFPKEGPSILRIQQVVRGDSAAYFCASSRAGSSGNTIYFGEGSWLTVV.

V usage is TRBV6-1 and J usage is TRBJ1-2, with D unresolved. In germline, CDR1 is MNHNS, CDR2 SASEGT. Deletions cut 1 base from V and 5 bases from J, with 11 bases between. The CDR3 spans 14 residues. The CDR3 region is CASSEVSATYGYTF. The CDR3, as DNA: TGTGCCAGCAGTGAAGTGAGTGCTACTTATGGCTACACCTTC.